This T cell receptor beta chain was captured in a study of blood T cell repertoires in COVID-19. The overall study: Acute-phase and convalescent COVID-19 samples originated in the United States, Italy and Spain. In each case, the material was cDNA or gDNA derived from T cells, B-cell-depleted T cells, or PBMCs.

Original data processing: For nucleated cells, counts were estimated from reference gene primer amplification. The method was immunoSEQ multiplex PCR; TCRdb's version includes in-frame clones alone and lacks a portion of them. For V, J and clone size, that table is used; D and trimming come from the DNA. The sample consists of around 200,000 clones, roughly 80% of them appearing once. CDR1 is MGHRA and CDR2 is YSYEKL in the germline V gene. This CDR3 has 13 residues. With 5 bases clipped from V and 4 bases from J, the junction kept 3 bases outside the gene matches. This TCR derives from a woman at least 80 years old with acute or convalescent COVID-19. Material for sequencing was peripheral blood. This rearrangement joins TRBV4-1 to TRBJ1-2; 8 nucleotides match TRBD1. CDR3 bases: TGCGCCAGCAGCTTACAGGGGGGCTATGGCTACACCTTC. As protein: CASSLQGGYGYTF.